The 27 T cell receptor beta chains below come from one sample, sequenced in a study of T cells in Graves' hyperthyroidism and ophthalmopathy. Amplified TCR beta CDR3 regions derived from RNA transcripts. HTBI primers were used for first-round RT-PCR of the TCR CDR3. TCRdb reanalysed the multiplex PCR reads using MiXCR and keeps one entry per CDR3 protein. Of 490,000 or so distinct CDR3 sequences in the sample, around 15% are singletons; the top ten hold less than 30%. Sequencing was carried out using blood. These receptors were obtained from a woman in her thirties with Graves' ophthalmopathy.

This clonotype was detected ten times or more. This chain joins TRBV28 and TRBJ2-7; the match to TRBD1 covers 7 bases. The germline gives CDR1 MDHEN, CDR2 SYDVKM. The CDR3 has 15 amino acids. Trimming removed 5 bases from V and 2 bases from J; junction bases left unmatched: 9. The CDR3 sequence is CASSPRQGLTYEQYF. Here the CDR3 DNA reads TGTGCCAGCAGTCCTCGACAGGGTTTAACCTACGAGCAGTACTTC.

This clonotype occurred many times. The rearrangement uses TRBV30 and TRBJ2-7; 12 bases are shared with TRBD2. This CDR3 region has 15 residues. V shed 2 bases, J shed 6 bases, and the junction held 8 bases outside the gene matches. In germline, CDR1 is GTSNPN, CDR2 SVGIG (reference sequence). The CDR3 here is CAWSPLAGGSSEQYF. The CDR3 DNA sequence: TGTGCCTGGAGTCCACTAGCGGGAGGATCGTCCGAGCAGTACTTC.

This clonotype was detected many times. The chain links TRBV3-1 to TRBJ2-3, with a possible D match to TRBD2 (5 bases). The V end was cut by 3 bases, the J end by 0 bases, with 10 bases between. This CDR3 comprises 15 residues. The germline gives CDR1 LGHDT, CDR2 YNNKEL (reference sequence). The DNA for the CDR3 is TGTGCCAGCAGCCACCTAGCCCCTAGCACAGATACGCAGTATTTT. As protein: CASSHLAPSTDTQYF.

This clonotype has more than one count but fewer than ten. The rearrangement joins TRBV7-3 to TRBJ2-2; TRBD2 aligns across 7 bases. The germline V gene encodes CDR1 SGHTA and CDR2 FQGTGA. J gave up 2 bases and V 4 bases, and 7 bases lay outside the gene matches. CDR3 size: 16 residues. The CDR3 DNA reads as TGTGCCAGCAGCTCAGTGGCGGGAGAAAACACCGGGGAGCTGTTTTTT. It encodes CASSSVAGENTGELFF.

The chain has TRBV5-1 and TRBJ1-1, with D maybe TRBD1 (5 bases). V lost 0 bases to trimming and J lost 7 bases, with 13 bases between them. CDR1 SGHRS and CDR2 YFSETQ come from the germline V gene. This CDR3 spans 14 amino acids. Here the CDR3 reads CASSLDGAPGEAFF. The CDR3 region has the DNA TGCGCCAGCAGCTTGGATGGGGCGCCCGGTGAAGCTTTCTTT.

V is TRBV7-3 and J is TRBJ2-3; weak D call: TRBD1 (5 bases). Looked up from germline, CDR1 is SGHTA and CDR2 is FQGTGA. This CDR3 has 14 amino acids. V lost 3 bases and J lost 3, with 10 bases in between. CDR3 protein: CASSFGAETDTQYF. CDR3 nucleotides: TGTGCCAGCAGCTTTGGGGCCGAGACAGATACGCAGTATTTT. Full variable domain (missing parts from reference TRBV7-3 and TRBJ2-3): GAGVSQTPSNKVTEKGKYVELRCDPISGHTALYWYRQSLGQGPEFLIYFQGTGAADDSGLPNDRFFAVRPEGSVSTLKIQRTERGDSAVYLCASSFGAETDTQYFGPGTRLTVL.

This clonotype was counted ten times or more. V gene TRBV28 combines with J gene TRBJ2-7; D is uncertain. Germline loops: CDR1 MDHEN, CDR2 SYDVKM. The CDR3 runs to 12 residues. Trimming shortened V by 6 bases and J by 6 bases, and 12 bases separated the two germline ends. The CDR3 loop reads CASSPGVSEQYF. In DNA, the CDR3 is TGTGCCAGCAGCCCCGGAGTTTCCGAGCAGTACTTC.

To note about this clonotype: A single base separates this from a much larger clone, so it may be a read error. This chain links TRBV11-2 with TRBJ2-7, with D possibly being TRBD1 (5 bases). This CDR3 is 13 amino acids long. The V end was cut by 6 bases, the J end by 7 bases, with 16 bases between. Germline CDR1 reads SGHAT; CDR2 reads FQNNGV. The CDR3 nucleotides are TGTGCCAGCAGGTCTCGACAGCTCTGGGAGCAGTACTTC. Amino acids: CASRSRQLWEQYF.

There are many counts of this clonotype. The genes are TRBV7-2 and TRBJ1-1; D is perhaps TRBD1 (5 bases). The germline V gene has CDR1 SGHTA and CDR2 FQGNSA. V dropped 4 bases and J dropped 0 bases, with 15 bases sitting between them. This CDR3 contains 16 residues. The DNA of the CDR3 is TGTGCCAGCAGCTCCACTCGTGGGGCAATGAACACTGAAGCTTTCTTT. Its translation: CASSSTRGAMNTEAFF.

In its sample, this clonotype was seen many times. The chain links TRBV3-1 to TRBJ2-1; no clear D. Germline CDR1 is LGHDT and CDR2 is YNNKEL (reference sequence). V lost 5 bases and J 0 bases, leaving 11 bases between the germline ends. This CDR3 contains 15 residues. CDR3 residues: CASSLASSSYNEQFF. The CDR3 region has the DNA TGTGCCAGCAGCTTAGCCTCAAGCTCCTACAATGAGCAGTTCTTC.

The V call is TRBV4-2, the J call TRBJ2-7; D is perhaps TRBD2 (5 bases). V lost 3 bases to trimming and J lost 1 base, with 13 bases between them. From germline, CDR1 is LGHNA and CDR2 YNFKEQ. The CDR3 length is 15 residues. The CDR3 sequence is CASSQSERDSYEQYF. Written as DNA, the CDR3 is TGTGCCAGCAGCCAGTCGGAGAGGGATTCCTACGAGCAGTACTTC.

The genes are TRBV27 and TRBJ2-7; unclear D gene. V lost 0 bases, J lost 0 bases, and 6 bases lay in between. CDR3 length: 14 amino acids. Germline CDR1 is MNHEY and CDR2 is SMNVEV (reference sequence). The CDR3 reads CASSLSSVSYEQYF. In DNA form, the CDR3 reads TGTGCCAGCAGTTTATCGTCGGTCTCCTACGAGCAGTACTTC.

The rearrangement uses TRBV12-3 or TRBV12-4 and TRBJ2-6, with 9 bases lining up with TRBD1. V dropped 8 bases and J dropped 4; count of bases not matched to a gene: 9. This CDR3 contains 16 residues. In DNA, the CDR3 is TGTGCCAGCGTTCCGGGACAGGGCTCCGGGGCCAACGTCCTGACTTTC. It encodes CASVPGQGSGANVLTF.

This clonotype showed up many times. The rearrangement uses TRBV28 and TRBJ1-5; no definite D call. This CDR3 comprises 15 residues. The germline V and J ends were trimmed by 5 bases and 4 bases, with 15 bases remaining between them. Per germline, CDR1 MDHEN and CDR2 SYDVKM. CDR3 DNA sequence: TGTGCCAGCAGTCTCCGGGCCAGGAATAATCAGCCCCAGCATTTT. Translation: CASSLRARNNQPQHF.

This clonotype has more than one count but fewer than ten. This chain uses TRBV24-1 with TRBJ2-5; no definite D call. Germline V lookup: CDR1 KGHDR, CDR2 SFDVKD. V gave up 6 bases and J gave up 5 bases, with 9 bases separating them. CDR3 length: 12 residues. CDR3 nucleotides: TGTGCCACCAGTCCCCAAGGGGAGACCCAGTACTTC. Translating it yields CATSPQGETQYF.

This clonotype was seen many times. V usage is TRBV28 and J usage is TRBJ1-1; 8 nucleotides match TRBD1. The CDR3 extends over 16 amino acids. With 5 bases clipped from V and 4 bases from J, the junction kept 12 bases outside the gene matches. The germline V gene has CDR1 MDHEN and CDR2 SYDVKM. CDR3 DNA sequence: TGTGCCAGCAGTCAGATGGACAGGGTGGGGGGCACTGAAGCTTTCTTT. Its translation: CASSQMDRVGGTEAFF.

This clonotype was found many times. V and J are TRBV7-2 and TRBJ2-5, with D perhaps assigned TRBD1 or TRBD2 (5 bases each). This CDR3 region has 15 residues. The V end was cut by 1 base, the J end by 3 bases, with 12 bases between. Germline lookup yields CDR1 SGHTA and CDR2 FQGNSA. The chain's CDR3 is CASSLGGGRKETQYF. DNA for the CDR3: TGTGCCAGCAGCTTAGGTGGGGGACGAAAAGAGACCCAGTACTTC.

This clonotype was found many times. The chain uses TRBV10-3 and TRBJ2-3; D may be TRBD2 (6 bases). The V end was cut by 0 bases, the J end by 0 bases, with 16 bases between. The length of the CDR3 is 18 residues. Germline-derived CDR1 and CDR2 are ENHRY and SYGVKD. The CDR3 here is CAISESDTGDSSTDTQYF. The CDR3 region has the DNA TGTGCCATCAGTGAGTCGGACACTGGGGACTCGAGCACAGATACGCAGTATTTT.

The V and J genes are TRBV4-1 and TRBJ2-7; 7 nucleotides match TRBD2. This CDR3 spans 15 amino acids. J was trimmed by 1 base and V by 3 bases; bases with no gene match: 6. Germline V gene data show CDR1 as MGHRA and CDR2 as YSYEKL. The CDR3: CASSQGTMRSYEQYF. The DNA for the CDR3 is TGCGCCAGCAGCCAGGGGACTATGAGGTCCTACGAGCAGTACTTC.

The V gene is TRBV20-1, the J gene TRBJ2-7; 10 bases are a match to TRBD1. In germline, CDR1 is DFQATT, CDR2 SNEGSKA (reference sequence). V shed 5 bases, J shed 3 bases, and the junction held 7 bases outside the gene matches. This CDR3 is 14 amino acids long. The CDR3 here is CSAGGTGVFYEQYF. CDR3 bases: TGCAGTGCTGGGGGGACAGGGGTATTCTACGAGCAGTACTTC.

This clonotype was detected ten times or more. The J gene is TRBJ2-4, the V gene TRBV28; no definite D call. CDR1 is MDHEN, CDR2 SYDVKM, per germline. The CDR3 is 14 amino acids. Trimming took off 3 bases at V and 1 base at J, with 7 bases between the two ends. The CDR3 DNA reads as TGTGCCAGCAGTTTTTCGCAGGCCAAAAACATTCAGTACTTC. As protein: CASSFSQAKNIQYF.

The chain's CDR3 is CASSLGTEKLFF. The CDR3 coding sequence is TGTGCCAGCAGCTTAGGAACCGAAAAACTGTTTTTT. The chain recombines TRBV7-8 with TRBJ1-4, with D uncertain. The CDR3 is 12 residues long. The germline gives CDR1 SGHVS, CDR2 FQNEAQ. With 1 base removed from V and 8 bases from J, the gap between germline ends came to 5 bases.

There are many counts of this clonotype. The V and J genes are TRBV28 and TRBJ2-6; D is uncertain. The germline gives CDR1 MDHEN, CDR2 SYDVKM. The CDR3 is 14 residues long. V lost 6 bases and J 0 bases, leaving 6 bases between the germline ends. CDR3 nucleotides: TGTGCCAGCAGCTTGGGCTCTGGGGCCAACGTCCTGACTTTC. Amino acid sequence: CASSLGSGANVLTF.

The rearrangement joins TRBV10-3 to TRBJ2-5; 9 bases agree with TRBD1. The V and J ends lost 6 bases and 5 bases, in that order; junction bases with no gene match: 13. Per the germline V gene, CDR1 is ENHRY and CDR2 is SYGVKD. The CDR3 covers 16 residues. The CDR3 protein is CAISERAGQGGETQYF. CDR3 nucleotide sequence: TGTGCCATCAGCGAGCGCGCGGGACAGGGAGGGGAGACCCAGTACTTC.

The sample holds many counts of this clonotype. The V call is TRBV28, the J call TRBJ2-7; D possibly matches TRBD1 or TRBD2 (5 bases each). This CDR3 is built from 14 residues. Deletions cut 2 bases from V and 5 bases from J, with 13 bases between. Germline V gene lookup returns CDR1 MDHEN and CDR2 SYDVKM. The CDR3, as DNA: TGTGCCAGCAGTTTAGGGGCAGGGAGTGACGAGCAGTACTTC. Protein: CASSLGAGSDEQYF.

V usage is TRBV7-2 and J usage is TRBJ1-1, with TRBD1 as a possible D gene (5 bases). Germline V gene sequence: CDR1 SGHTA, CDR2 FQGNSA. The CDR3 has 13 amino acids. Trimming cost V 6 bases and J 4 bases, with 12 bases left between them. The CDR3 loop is CASSTTRVTEAFF. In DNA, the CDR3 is TGTGCCAGCAGTACAACCAGGGTCACTGAAGCTTTCTTT.

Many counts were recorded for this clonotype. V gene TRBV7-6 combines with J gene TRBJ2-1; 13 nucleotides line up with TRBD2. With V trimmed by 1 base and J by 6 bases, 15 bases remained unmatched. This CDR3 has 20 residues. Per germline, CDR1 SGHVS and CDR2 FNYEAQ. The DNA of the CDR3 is TGTGCCAGCAGCTTAGGTTCCTGGACTAGCGGGAGTAACGCCCGCAATGAGCAGTTCTTC. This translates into CASSLGSWTSGSNARNEQFF.